This TCR beta chain stems from a study of blood T cell repertoires in COVID-19. Clones were read by immunoSEQ multiplex PCR, and TCRdb kept only the in-frame ones, dropping some. This repertoire shows 100,000 to 150,000 clones, around 70% found once; its top ten account for more than 5.5%. Trimming removed 3 bases at V and 6 bases at J, with 14 bases between. Germline CDR1 reads LGHNT; CDR2 reads FRNRAP. This CDR3 contains 15 residues. The sample consisted of peripheral blood. This sequence was found in a man aged 60 to 69 with acute or convalescent COVID-19. The rearrangement joins TRBV12-5 to TRBJ2-2; possibly TRBD2 for D (6 bases). The CDR3 nucleotides are TGTGCTAGTGGTTTCACTTTTGGGGAGGCCGGGGAGCTGTTTTTT. Translated: CASGFTFGEAGELFF.